The present T cell receptor beta chain was sequenced within a study of naive and memory T cell subsets. Whole-study results and caveats: RNA-based TCR counts may shift with T cell activation and differentiation. From naive to CM, EM and EMRA, diversity decreased and Gini increased.

Notes on this clonotype: Its matching antigen is unknown.

Cells stained for CD3, CD4, CD8, CD45RA and CD27 were sorted into four subsets. Both TRBC1 and TRBC2 were covered by a beta constant-region primer of two equimolar oligonucleotides. Ligated cDNA was amplified by four rounds of PCR with nested alpha and beta constant-region primers and SP2. A 12-nucleotide UMI and the SP2 primer were added to the cDNA 3' end by oligonucleotide ligation. TCRdb re-called the UMI-ligation and nested PCR reads through MiXCR, storing one row per CDR3 protein. The sample shows about 22,000 distinct CDR3 sequences, 7% to 10% of them seen only once. V was clipped by 7 bases and J by 2 bases; unmatched bases: 3. This CDR3 comprises 14 residues. Germline CDR1 and CDR2: MNHEY and SMNVEV (reference sequence).

Input material: central memory CD8+ T cells from blood. The sequence was obtained from a human donor in good health. The chain joins TRBV27 to TRBJ2-7, with 12 bases that match TRBD2. The CDR3 sequence: CASMGLAGPYEQYF. The CDR3 DNA sequence: TGTGCCAGCATGGGACTAGCGGGCCCCTACGAGCAGTACTTC.